The clone carrying this T cell receptor (beta chain) has at least ten counts. Its cognate antigen is unknown. Patients were left out if they had other autoimmune diseases, uncontrolled infections, pregnancy or lactation. PBMCs stemmed from more than 9.5 ml of fresh peripheral blood. These data originate in a study of Graves' ophthalmopathy and Graves' hyperthyroidism. The study's findings and limits: Most clonotypes expanded in thyroid above 0.001 frequency were present in blood too.

Transcripts of RNA were the source for amplifying TCR beta CDR3 regions. Second-round multiplex PCR came after first-round RT-PCR with HTBI primers. TCRdb reprocessed the multiplex PCR reads with MiXCR, giving one entry per CDR3 protein. This repertoire shows 400,000 to 450,000 distinct CDR3 sequences, under 25% found once; its top ten account for under 3.5%. This CDR3 contains 12 residues. The germline V gene encodes CDR1 GTSNPN and CDR2 SVGIG (reference sequence). V dropped 3 bases and J dropped 4 bases, with 9 bases sitting between them. V gene TRBV30 combines with J gene TRBJ1-2; D is undetermined. The receptor was derived from a woman between 18 and 29 years old with stable Graves' hyperthyroidism. Sequenced input: peripheral blood. This chain's CDR3 is CAWSLSTYGYTF. CDR3 DNA: TGTGCCTGGAGCCTCTCAACCTATGGCTACACCTTC.